The rows below give T cell receptor beta chains drawn from one sample of a study of cytomegalovirus exposure and HLA in healthy donors. Profiling relied on immunoSEQ multiplex PCR, and the TCRdb table lists in-frame clones only, not all of them. Recorded for this sample: 45,000 to 60,000 clones. Sequencing was done on a sample of PBMCs. These receptors came from a woman aged 40 to 50 in good health and CMV-seronegative. Each CDR3 is given with its conserved first and last residue. D genes are given only for firm matches.

CDR3 protein: CASSSQETQYF; CDR3 DNA: TGTGCCAGCAGCTCGCAAGAGACCCAGTACTTC; V gene: TRBV7-2; J gene: TRBJ2-5; D gene: .
CDR3 protein: CSGRDSNEKLFF; CDR3 DNA: TGCAGCGGCCGGGACAGTAATGAAAAACTGTTTTTT; V gene: TRBV29-1; J gene: TRBJ1-4; D gene: TRBD1
CDR3 protein: CASSPTAGTGETQYF; CDR3 DNA: TGTGCCAGCAGCCCTACAGCCGGGACAGGGGAGACCCAGTACTTC; V gene: TRBV7-3; J gene: TRBJ2-5; D gene: TRBD1
CDR3 protein: CASRPSTGDSPLHF; CDR3 DNA: TGTGCCAGCAGACCATCGACAGGGGATTCACCCCTCCACTTT; V gene: TRBV27; J gene: TRBJ1-6; D gene: TRBD1
CDR3 protein: CASSLVGGSEAFF; CDR3 DNA: TGCGCCAGCAGCTTGGTAGGGGGAAGTGAGGCTTTCTTT; V gene: TRBV5-1; J gene: TRBJ1-1; D gene: .
CDR3 protein: CASSQSSGSGGDTQYF; CDR3 DNA: TGTGCCAGCAGCCAGTCCAGCGGGAGTGGGGGGGATACGCAGTATTTT; V gene: TRBV7-8; J gene: TRBJ2-3; D gene: TRBD2
CDR3 protein: CASSNRTGAYGQYF; CDR3 DNA: TGCGCCAGCAGCAACAGGACAGGGGCCTACGGGCAGTACTTC; V gene: TRBV5-1; J gene: TRBJ2-7; D gene: TRBD1
CDR3 protein: CASSSQYVGGDEQFF; CDR3 DNA: TGTGCCAGCAGCTCCCAGTATGTGGGAGGCGATGAGCAGTTCTTC; V gene: TRBV28; J gene: TRBJ2-1; D gene: .
CDR3 protein: CASSKTPTYEQYF; CDR3 DNA: TGTGCCAGCAGCAAAACACCCACCTACGAGCAGTACTTC; V gene: TRBV5-8; J gene: TRBJ2-7; D gene: .
CDR3 protein: CVRSLDLQDINQPQHF; CDR3 DNA: TGTGTCAGAAGCTTAGACCTACAGGACATCAATCAGCCCCAGCATTTT; V gene: TRBV7-5; J gene: TRBJ1-5; D gene: .
CDR3 protein: CASSLVGGDTEAFF; CDR3 DNA: TGTGCCAGCAGCTTAGTGGGGGGGGACACTGAAGCTTTCTTT; V gene: TRBV11-2; J gene: TRBJ1-1; D gene: .
CDR3 protein: CASSVATSGRGTDTQYF; CDR3 DNA: TGTGCCAGCAGCGTAGCCACTAGCGGGAGAGGAACAGATACGCAGTATTTT; V gene: TRBV9; J gene: TRBJ2-3; D gene: TRBD2
CDR3 protein: CASSRKGAEAFF; CDR3 DNA: TGTGCCAGCAGCCGAAAGGGGGCAGAAGCTTTCTTT; V gene: TRBV7-9; J gene: TRBJ1-1; D gene: TRBD1
CDR3 protein: CASSFIRTGGQETQYF; CDR3 DNA: TGTGCCAGCAGCTTCATCCGGACAGGGGGCCAGGAGACCCAGTACTTC; V gene: TRBV7-9; J gene: TRBJ2-5; D gene: TRBD1
CDR3 protein: CSVQNNQPQHF; CDR3 DNA: TGCAGTGTTCAAAACAATCAGCCCCAGCATTTT; V gene: TRBV20-1; J gene: TRBJ1-5; D gene: .
CDR3 protein: CASSLDRVDEQYF; CDR3 DNA: TGTGCCAGCAGCTTAGACAGGGTAGACGAGCAGTACTTC; V gene: TRBV7-2; J gene: TRBJ2-7; D gene: .
CDR3 protein: CASIPGGLETQYF; CDR3 DNA: TGTGCCAGCATTCCCGGTGGTCTAGAGACCCAGTACTTC; V gene: TRBV6-1; J gene: TRBJ2-5; D gene: .
CDR3 protein: CASSQDLAGSYNEQFF; CDR3 DNA: TGCGCCAGCAGCCAGGACCTAGCGGGATCCTACAATGAGCAGTTCTTC; V gene: TRBV4-1; J gene: TRBJ2-1; D gene: TRBD2
CDR3 protein: CASTRQGSKNEQFF; CDR3 DNA: TGCGCCAGCACCAGACAGGGGAGTAAGAATGAGCAGTTCTTC; V gene: TRBV5-1; J gene: TRBJ2-1; D gene: TRBD1
CDR3 protein: CASSQGWRVETQYF; CDR3 DNA: TGTGCCAGCAGCCAGGGTTGGCGTGTGGAGACCCAGTACTTC; V gene: TRBV28; J gene: TRBJ2-5; D gene: .
CDR3 protein: CASSEVKGLDQPQHF; CDR3 DNA: TGTGCCAGCAGTGAAGTGAAGGGGCTCGATCAGCCCCAGCATTTT; V gene: TRBV6-1; J gene: TRBJ1-5; D gene: .
CDR3 protein: CASLLGQGTYGYTF; CDR3 DNA: TGTGCCAGCTTGCTGGGACAGGGGACCTATGGCTACACCTTC; V gene: TRBV6-1; J gene: TRBJ1-2; D gene: TRBD1
CDR3 protein: CASSLMLAEETQYF; CDR3 DNA: TGTGCCAGCAGCTTAATGCTCGCGGAAGAGACCCAGTACTTC; V gene: TRBV7-9; J gene: TRBJ2-5; D gene: .
CDR3 protein: CASSTRVRGQETQYF; CDR3 DNA: TGTGCCAGCAGCACACGGGTCAGGGGGCAAGAGACCCAGTACTTC; V gene: TRBV13; J gene: TRBJ2-5; D gene: TRBD1
CDR3 protein: CSVERGWYYGYTF; CDR3 DNA: TGCAGCGTTGAACGGGGGTGGTACTATGGCTACACCTTC; V gene: TRBV29-1; J gene: TRBJ1-2; D gene: .
CDR3 protein: CASSYNGDSNQPQHF; CDR3 DNA: TGTGCCAGCAGTTACAACGGTGATAGCAATCAGCCCCAGCATTTT; V gene: TRBV6-5; J gene: TRBJ1-5; D gene: .
CDR3 protein: CASSVDSRHTEAFF; CDR3 DNA: TGTGCCAGCAGCGTCGACTCGAGGCACACTGAAGCTTTCTTT; V gene: TRBV9; J gene: TRBJ1-1; D gene: .
CDR3 protein: CASSPQVAGTQETQYF; CDR3 DNA: TGTGCCAGCTCACCACAAGTGGCGGGTACGCAAGAGACCCAGTACTTC; V gene: TRBV18; J gene: TRBJ2-5; D gene: .
CDR3 protein: CAWSANRGPSQKLFF; CDR3 DNA: TGTGCCTGGAGCGCGAACAGGGGGCCGAGTCAAAAACTGTTTTTT; V gene: TRBV30; J gene: TRBJ1-4; D gene: TRBD1
CDR3 protein: CASSSRGATGRDQPQHF; CDR3 DNA: TGTGCCAGCAGCTCCCGGGGGGCTACGGGGAGGGATCAGCCCCAGCATTTT; V gene: TRBV7-6; J gene: TRBJ1-5; D gene: .
CDR3 protein: CASSLWSRTGLFSGANVLTF; CDR3 DNA: TGTGCCAGCAGTTTATGGTCGAGGACAGGCCTATTCTCTGGGGCCAACGTCCTGACTTTC; V gene: TRBV28; J gene: TRBJ2-6; D gene: TRBD1
CDR3 protein: CASSTQGAGDNYGYTF; CDR3 DNA: TGTGCCAGCAGCACCCAGGGGGCGGGTGACAACTATGGCTACACCTTC; V gene: TRBV7-2; J gene: TRBJ1-2; D gene: TRBD1
CDR3 protein: CASSPTSTVPNEQFF; CDR3 DNA: TGTGCCAGCAGCCCGACTAGCACCGTACCCAATGAGCAGTTCTTC; V gene: TRBV9; J gene: TRBJ2-1; D gene: TRBD2
CDR3 protein: CARGTEDQPQHF; CDR3 DNA: TGCGCCAGGGGGACAGAGGATCAGCCCCAGCATTTT; V gene: TRBV10-1; J gene: TRBJ1-5; D gene: TRBD1
CDR3 protein: CASSIGQVGGYTF; CDR3 DNA: TGTGCCAGTAGTATAGGACAGGTTGGGGGCTACACCTTC; V gene: TRBV19; J gene: TRBJ1-2; D gene: .
CDR3 protein: CASTELAGGSYEQYF; CDR3 DNA: TGTGCCAGTACTGAACTGGCGGGAGGGTCCTACGAGCAGTACTTC; V gene: TRBV27; J gene: TRBJ2-7; D gene: TRBD2
CDR3 protein: CASSPGATNEKLFF; CDR3 DNA: TGTGCCAGCAGTCCGGGGGCAACTAATGAAAAACTGTTTTTT; V gene: TRBV6-5; J gene: TRBJ1-4; D gene: .
CDR3 protein: CAWTQGGWEGNYGYTF; CDR3 DNA: TGTGCCTGGACCCAAGGGGGATGGGAGGGTAACTATGGCTACACCTTC; V gene: TRBV30; J gene: TRBJ1-2; D gene: .
CDR3 protein: CASGLNSGRENTEAFF; CDR3 DNA: TGTGCTAGTGGTCTAAACTCGGGGCGGGAGAACACTGAAGCTTTCTTT; V gene: TRBV12-5; J gene: TRBJ1-1; D gene: .
CDR3 protein: CASSLEAGLSDEQYF; CDR3 DNA: TGTGCCAGCAGCTTAGAGGCAGGGTTGTCTGACGAGCAGTACTTC; V gene: TRBV11-2; J gene: TRBJ2-7; D gene: .
CDR3 protein: CASSLVASGADTQYF; CDR3 DNA: TGCGCCAGCAGCTTGGTGGCTAGCGGAGCAGATACGCAGTATTTT; V gene: TRBV5-1; J gene: TRBJ2-3; D gene: TRBD2
CDR3 protein: CASRWGVNTEAFF; CDR3 DNA: TGCGCCAGCAGGTGGGGGGTGAACACTGAAGCTTTCTTT; V gene: TRBV5-1; J gene: TRBJ1-1; D gene: .
CDR3 protein: CSAPDRDEQYF; CDR3 DNA: TGCAGTGCTCCAGACAGGGACGAGCAGTACTTC; V gene: TRBV20-1; J gene: TRBJ2-7; D gene: TRBD1
CDR3 protein: CASTPGLPSSGNTIYF; CDR3 DNA: TGTGCCAGTACGCCGGGACTTCCGAGCTCTGGAAACACCATATATTTT; V gene: TRBV19; J gene: TRBJ1-3; D gene: .
CDR3 protein: CASSLVPHELAYEQYF; CDR3 DNA: TGTGCCAGCAGTTTAGTCCCCCACGAGCTCGCCTACGAGCAGTACTTC; V gene: TRBV28; J gene: TRBJ2-7; D gene: .
CDR3 protein: CASSIRLFSGAQHF; CDR3 DNA: TGTGCCAGTAGTATCCGTCTATTTAGCGGAGCCCAGCATTTT; V gene: TRBV19; J gene: TRBJ1-5; D gene: .
CDR3 protein: CASSIVAGSNEKLFF; CDR3 DNA: TGTGCCAGTAGTATAGTGGCGGGCTCTAATGAAAAACTGTTTTTT; V gene: TRBV19; J gene: TRBJ1-4; D gene: .
CDR3 protein: CASSEALAGTYEQYF; CDR3 DNA: TGTGCCAGCAGTGAGGCACTAGCGGGGACCTACGAGCAGTACTTC; V gene: TRBV25-1; J gene: TRBJ2-7; D gene: TRBD2
CDR3 protein: CASSELSIHTTSYEQYF; CDR3 DNA: TGCGCCAGCAGTGAGCTTTCAATTCATACTACCTCCTACGAGCAGTACTTC; V gene: TRBV10-1; J gene: TRBJ2-7; D gene: .
CDR3 protein: CASSWGTSGGVQYF; CDR3 DNA: TGTGCCAGCAGCTGGGGGACTAGCGGGGGGGTTCAGTACTTC; V gene: TRBV7-9; J gene: TRBJ2-4; D gene: TRBD2
CDR3 protein: CASSWGGSYQETQYF; CDR3 DNA: TGTGCCAGCAGTTGGGGGGGGTCGTACCAAGAGACCCAGTACTTC; V gene: TRBV6-6; J gene: TRBJ2-5; D gene: TRBD2
CDR3 protein: CASSRSGISTDTQYF; CDR3 DNA: TGTGCCAGCAGCCGAAGCGGGATAAGCACAGATACGCAGTATTTT; V gene: TRBV7-3; J gene: TRBJ2-3; D gene: TRBD2
CDR3 protein: CASSLSAFTYNEQFF; CDR3 DNA: TGTGCCAGCAGTTTATCGGCTTTCACCTACAATGAGCAGTTCTTC; V gene: TRBV27; J gene: TRBJ2-1; D gene: .